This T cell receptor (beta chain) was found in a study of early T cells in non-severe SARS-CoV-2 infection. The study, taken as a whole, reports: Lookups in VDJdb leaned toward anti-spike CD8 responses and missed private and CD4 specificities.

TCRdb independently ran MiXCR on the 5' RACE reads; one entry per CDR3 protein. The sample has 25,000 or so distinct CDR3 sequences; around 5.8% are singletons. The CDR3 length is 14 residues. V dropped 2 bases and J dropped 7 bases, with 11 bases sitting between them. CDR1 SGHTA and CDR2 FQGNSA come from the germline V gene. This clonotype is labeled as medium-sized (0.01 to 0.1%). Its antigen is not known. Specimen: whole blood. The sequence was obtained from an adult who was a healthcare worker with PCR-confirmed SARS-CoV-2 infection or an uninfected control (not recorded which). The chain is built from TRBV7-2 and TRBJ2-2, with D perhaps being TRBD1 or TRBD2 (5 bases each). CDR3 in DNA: TGTGCCAGCAGCTTAAGAGGGGTAGGCGGGGAGCTGTTTTTT. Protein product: CASSLRGVGGELFF. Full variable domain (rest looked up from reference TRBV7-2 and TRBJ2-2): GAGVSQSPSNKVTEKGKDVELRCDPISGHTALYWYRQSLGQGLEFLIYFQGNSAPDKSGLPSDRFSAERTGGSVSTLTIQRTQQEDSAVYLCASSLRGVGGELFFGEGSRLTVL.